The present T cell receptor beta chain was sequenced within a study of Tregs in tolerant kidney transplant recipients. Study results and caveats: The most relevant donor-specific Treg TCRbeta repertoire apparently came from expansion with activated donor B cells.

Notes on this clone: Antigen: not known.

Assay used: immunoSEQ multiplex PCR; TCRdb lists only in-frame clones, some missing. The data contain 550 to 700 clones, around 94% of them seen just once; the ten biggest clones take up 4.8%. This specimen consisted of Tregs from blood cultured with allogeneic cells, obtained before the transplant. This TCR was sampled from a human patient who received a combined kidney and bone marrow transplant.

The CDR3 sequence: CASSLVAGVDTQYF. The CDR3 DNA reads TGCGCCAGCAGCTTGGTGGCAGGGGTAGATACGCAGTATTTT. J is TRBJ2-3 and V is TRBV5-1; a possible D gene is TRBD1 (6 bases). CDR3 length: 14 residues. The V gene's germline CDR1 is SGHRS and CDR2 YFSETQ. The ends were cut back, 0 bases at V and 5 bases at J, with 10 bases in the middle.